The following is a TCR beta chain sequence with its context. The target antigen is unknown. This entry is derived from a study of blood T cells in healthy people across ages. At the level of the study: With template switching, about one barcoded beta molecule was captured per two T cells. Findings and caveats of the study: Naive CD4+ cells and diversity were both higher in long-lived donors than in aged donors.

The second PCR ran about 6 to 12 cycles with a sample-barcoded 5' primer and J-beta primers. TCRdb recomputed calls from the 5' RACE reads with MiXCR, one row per CDR3 protein. The table has about 580,000 distinct CDR3 sequences, roughly 48% seen once. The V gene's germline CDR1 is SGHTA and CDR2 FQGNSA. The V end lost 8 bases, the J end lost 4 bases, and 20 bases lay between the germline ends. The length of the CDR3 is 16 residues. This chain connects TRBV7-2 to TRBJ2-2; D may correspond to TRBD1 or TRBD2 (7 bases each). This clonotype was obtained from a man older than 75 in good health. Sequenced sample: blood. This CDR3 is CASSRGGGLFTGELFF. CDR3 DNA: TGTGCCAGCTCCAGGGGGGGGGGCCTTTTCACCGGGGAGCTGTTTTTT.